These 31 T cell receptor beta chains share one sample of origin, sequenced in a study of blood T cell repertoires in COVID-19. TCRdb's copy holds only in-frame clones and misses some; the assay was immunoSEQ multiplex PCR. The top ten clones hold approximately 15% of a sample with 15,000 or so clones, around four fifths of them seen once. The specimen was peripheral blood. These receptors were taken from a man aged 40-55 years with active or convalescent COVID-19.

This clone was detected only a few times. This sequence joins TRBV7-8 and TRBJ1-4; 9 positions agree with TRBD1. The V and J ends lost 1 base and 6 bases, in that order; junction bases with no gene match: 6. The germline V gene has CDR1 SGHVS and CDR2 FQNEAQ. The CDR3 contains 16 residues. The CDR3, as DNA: TGTGCCAGCAGCTTAGAAGGGACAGGGTTTTATGAAAAACTGTTTTTT. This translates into CASSLEGTGFYEKLFF.

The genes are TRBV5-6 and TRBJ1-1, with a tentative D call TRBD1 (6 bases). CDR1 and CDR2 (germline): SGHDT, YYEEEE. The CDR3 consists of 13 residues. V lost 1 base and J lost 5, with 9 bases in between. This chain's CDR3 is CASSLYRGTEAFF. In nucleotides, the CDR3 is TGTGCCAGCAGCTTGTATAGGGGGACTGAAGCTTTCTTT.

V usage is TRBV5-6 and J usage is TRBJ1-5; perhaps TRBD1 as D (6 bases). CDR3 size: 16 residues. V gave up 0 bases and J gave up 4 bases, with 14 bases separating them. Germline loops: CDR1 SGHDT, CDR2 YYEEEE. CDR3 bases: TGTGCCAGCAGCTTGGGCTTCAGGGGAACGAATCAGCCCCAGCATTTT. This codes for CASSLGFRGTNQPQHF.

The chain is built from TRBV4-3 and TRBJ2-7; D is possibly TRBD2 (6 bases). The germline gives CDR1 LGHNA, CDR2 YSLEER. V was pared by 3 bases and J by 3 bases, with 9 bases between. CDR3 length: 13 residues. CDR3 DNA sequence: TGCGCCAGCAGCCACCTGGGGGGCTACGAGCAGTACTTC. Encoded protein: CASSHLGGYEQYF.

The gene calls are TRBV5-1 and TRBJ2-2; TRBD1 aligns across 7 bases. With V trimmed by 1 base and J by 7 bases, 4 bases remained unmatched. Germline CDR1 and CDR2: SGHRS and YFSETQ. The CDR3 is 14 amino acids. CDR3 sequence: CASSLRGQGGELFF. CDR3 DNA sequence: TGCGCCAGCAGCTTGAGGGGGCAGGGCGGGGAGCTGTTTTTT.

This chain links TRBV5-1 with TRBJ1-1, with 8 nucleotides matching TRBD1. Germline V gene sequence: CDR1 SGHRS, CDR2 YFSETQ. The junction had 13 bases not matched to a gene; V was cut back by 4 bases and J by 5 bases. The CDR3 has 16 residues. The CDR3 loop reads CASSPGQEGLGTEAFF. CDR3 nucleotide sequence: TGCGCCAGCAGCCCGGGACAGGAGGGGCTCGGGACTGAAGCTTTCTTT.

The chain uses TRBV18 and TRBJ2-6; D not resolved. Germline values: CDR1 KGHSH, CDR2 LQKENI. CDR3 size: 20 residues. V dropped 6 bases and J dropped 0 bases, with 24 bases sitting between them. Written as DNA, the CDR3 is TGTGCCAGCTCCGAACGAGGAGTCGAAGTAGATTACTCTGGGGCCAACGTCCTGACTTTC. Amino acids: CASSERGVEVDYSGANVLTF.

The DNA for the CDR3 is TGCAGCGTCGCCACAGGGAATCAGCCCCAGCATTTT. Its translation: CSVATGNQPQHF. The chain recombines TRBV29-1 with TRBJ1-5; D perhaps matches TRBD1 (6 bases). The CDR3 has 12 amino acids. Germline CDR1 is SQVTM and CDR2 is ANQGSEA. V was shortened by 6 bases and J by 4 bases, with 10 bases between the two germline ends.

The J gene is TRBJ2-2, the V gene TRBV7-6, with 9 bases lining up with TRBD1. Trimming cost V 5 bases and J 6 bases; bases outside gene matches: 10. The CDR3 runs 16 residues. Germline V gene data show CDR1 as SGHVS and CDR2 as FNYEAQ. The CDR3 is CASSLGQGISAGELFF. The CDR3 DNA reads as TGTGCCAGCAGCCTAGGACAGGGGATTTCGGCCGGGGAGCTGTTTTTT.

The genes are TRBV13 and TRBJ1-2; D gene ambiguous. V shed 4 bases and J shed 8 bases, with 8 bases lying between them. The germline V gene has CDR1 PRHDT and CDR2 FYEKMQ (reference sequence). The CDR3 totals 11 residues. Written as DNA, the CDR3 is TGTGCCAGCAGCTATACGCAGGGCTACACCTTC. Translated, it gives CASSYTQGYTF.

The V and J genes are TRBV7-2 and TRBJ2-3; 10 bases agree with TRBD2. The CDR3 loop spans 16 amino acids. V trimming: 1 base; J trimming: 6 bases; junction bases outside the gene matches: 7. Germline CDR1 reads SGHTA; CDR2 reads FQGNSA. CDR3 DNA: TGTGCCAGCAGCTTAGTCCCAGCGGGGGGGCGGGATACGCAGTATTTT. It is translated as CASSLVPAGGRDTQYF.

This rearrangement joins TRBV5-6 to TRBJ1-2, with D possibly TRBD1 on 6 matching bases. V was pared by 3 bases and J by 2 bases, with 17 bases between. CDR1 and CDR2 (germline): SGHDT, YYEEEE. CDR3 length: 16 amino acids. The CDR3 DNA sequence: TGTGCCAGCAGCTCATCGAAGCGGGGGCCGAACTATGGCTACACCTTC. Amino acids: CASSSSKRGPNYGYTF.

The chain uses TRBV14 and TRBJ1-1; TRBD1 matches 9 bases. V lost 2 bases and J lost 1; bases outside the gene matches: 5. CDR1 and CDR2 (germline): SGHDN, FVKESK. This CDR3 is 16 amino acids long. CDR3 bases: TGTGCCAGCAGCCAAAACCCGGGACAGGGGAACACTGAAGCTTTCTTT. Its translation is CASSQNPGQGNTEAFF.

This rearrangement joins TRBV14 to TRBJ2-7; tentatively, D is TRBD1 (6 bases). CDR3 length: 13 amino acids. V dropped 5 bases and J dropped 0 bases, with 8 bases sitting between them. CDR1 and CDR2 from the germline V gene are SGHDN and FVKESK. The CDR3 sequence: CASSGGFSYEQYF. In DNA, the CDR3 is TGTGCCAGCAGCGGGGGCTTCTCCTACGAGCAGTACTTC. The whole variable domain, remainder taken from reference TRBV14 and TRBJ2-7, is EAGVTQFPSHSVIEKGQTVTLRCDPISGHDNLYWYRRVMGKEIKFLLHFVKESKQDESGMPNNRFLAERTGGTYSTLKVQPAELEDSGVYFCASSGGFSYEQYFGPGTRLTVT.

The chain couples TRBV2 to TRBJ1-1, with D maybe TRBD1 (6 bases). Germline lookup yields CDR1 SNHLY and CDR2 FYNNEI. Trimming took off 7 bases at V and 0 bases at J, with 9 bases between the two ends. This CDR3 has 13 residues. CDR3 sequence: CASMKGVNTEAFF. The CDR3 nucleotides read TGTGCCAGCATGAAGGGGGTGAACACTGAAGCTTTCTTT.

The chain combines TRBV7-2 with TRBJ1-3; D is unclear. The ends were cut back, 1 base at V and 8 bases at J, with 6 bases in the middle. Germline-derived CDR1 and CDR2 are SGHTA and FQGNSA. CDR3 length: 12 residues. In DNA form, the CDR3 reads TGTGCCAGCAGCTTAGACCGCGACACCATATATTTT. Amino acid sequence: CASSLDRDTIYF.

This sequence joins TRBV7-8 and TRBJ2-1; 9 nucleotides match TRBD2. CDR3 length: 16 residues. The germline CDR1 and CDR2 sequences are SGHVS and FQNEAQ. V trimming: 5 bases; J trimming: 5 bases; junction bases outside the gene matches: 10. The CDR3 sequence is CASSGREGSRNNEQFF. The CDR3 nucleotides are TGTGCCAGCAGCGGGCGGGAGGGCAGTAGGAACAATGAGCAGTTCTTC.

CDR3 in amino acids: CSVDPGQGAEKLFF. The DNA for the CDR3 is TGCAGCGTAGATCCGGGACAGGGAGCTGAAAAACTGTTTTTT. This chain joins TRBV29-1 and TRBJ1-4; 9 bases agree with TRBD1. CDR3 length equals 14 residues. V trimming: 6 bases; J trimming: 7 bases; junction bases outside the gene matches: 9. Germline V gene lookup returns CDR1 SQVTM and CDR2 ANQGSEA. The full variable domain, completed using reference TRBV29-1 and TRBJ1-4, is SAVISQKPSRDICQRGTSLTIQCQVDSQVTMMFWYRQQPGQSLTLIATANQGSEATYESGFVIDKFPISRPNLTFSTLTVSNMSPEDSSIYLCSVDPGQGAEKLFFGSGTQLSVL.

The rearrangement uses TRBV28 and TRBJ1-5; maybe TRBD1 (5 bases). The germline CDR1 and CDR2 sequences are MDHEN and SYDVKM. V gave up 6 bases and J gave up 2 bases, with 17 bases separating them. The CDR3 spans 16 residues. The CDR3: CASSPGGGGGNQPQHF. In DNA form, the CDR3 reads TGTGCCAGCAGCCCCGGGGGGGGAGGTGGCAATCAGCCCCAGCATTTT.

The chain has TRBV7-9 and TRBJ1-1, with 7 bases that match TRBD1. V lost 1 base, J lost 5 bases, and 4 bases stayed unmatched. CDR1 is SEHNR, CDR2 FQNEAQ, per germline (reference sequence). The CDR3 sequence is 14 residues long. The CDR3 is CASSLDRGETEAFF. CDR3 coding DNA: TGTGCCAGCAGCTTAGACAGGGGCGAAACTGAAGCTTTCTTT. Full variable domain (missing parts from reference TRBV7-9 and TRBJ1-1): DTGVSQNPRHKITKRGQNVTFRCDPISEHNRLYWYRQTLGQGPEFLTYFQNEAQLEKSRLLSDRFSAERPKGSFSTLEIQRTEQGDSAMYLCASSLDRGETEAFFGQGTRLTVV.

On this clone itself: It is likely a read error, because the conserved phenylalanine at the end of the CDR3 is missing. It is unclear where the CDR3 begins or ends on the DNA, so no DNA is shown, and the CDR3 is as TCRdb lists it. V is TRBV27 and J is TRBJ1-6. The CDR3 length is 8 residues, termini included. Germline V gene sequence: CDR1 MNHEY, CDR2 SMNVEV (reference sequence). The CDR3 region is CASSWRGL.

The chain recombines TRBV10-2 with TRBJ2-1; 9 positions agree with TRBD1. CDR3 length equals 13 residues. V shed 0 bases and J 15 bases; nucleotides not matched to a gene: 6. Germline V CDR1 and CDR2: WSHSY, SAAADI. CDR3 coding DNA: TGCGCCAGCAGTGAGTCGGCTGGGACAGGGTGGTTCTTC. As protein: CASSESAGTGWFF.

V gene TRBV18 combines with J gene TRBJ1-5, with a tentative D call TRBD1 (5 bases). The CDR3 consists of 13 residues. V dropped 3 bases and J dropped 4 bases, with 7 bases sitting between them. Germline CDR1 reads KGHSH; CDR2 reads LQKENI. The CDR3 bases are TGTGCCAGCTCACCGGGGGGGAATCAGCCCCAGCATTTT. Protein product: CASSPGGNQPQHF.

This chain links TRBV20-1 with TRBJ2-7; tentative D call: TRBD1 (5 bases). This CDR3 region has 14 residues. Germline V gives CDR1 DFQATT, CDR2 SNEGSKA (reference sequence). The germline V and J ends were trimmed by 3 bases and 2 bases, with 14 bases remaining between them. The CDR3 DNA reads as TGCAGTGCTAGTCCAGGACATGGGCCCTACGAGCAGTACTTC. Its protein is CSASPGHGPYEQYF.

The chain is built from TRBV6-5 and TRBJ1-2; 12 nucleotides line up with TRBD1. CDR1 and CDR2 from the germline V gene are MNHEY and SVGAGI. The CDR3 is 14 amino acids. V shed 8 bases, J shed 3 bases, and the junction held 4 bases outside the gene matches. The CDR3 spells CASGDRGRDYGYTF. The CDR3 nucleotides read TGTGCCAGCGGGGACAGGGGGCGCGACTATGGCTACACCTTC.

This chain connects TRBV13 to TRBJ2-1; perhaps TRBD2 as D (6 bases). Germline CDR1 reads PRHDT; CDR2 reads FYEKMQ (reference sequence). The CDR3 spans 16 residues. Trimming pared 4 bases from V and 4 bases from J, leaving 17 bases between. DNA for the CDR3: TGTGCCAGCAGCTCCAAGACTAGGCGGCCGTACAATGAGCAGTTCTTC. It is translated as CASSSKTRRPYNEQFF.

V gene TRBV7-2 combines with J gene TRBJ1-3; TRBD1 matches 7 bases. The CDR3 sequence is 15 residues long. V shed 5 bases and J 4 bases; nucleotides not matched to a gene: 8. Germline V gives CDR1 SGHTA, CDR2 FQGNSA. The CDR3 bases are TGTGCCAGCAGCATTACAGGGGAATCAGGAAACACCATATATTTT. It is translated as CASSITGESGNTIYF.

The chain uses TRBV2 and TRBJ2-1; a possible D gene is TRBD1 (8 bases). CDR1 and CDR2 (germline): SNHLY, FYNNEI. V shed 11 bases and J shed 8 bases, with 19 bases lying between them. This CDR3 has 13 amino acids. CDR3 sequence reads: CAGNRGGRDEQFF. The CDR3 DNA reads TGTGCCGGTAACAGGGGGGGAAGGGATGAGCAGTTCTTC.

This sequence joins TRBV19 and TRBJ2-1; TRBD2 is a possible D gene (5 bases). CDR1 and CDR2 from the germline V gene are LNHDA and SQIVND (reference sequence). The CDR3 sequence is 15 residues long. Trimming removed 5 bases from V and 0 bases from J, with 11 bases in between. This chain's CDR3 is CASSLTRDSYNEQFF. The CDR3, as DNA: TGTGCCAGTAGTTTAACCCGGGACTCCTACAATGAGCAGTTCTTC.

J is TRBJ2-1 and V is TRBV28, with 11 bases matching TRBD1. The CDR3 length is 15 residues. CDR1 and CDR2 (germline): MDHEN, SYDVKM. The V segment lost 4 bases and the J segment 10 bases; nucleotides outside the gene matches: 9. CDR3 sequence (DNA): TGTGCCAGCAGTTCCCCGGGACAGGGGGTAAGGGAGCAGTTCTTC. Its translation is CASSSPGQGVREQFF. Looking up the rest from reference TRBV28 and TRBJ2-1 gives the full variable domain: DVKVTQSSRYLVKRTGEKVFLECVQDMDHENMFWYRQDPGLGLRLIYFSYDVKMKEKGDIPEGYSVSREKKERFSLILESASTNQTSMYLCASSSPGQGVREQFFGPGTRLTVL.

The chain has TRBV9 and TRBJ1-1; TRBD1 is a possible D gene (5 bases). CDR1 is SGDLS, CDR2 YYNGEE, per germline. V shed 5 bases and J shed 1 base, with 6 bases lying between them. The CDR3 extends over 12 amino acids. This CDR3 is CASSGQNTEAFF. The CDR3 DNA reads TGTGCCAGCAGTGGACAGAACACTGAAGCTTTCTTT.